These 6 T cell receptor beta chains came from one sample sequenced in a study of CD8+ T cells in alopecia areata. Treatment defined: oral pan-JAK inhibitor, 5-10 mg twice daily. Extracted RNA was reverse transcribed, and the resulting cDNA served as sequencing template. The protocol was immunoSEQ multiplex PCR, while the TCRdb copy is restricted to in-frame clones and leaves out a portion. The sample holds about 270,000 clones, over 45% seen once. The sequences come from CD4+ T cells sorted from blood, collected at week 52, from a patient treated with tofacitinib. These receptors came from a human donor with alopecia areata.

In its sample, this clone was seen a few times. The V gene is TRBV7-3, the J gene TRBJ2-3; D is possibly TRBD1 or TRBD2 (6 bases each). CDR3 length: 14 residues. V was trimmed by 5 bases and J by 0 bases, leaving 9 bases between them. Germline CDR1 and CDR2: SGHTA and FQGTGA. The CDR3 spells CASSRGGSTDTQYF. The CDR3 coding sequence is TGTGCCAGCAGCAGAGGGGGGAGCACAGATACGCAGTATTTT. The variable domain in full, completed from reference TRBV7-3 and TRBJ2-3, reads GAGVSQTPSNKVTEKGKYVELRCDPISGHTALYWYRQSLGQGPEFLIYFQGTGAADDSGLPNDRFFAVRPEGSVSTLKIQRTERGDSAVYLCASSRGGSTDTQYFGPGTRLTVL.

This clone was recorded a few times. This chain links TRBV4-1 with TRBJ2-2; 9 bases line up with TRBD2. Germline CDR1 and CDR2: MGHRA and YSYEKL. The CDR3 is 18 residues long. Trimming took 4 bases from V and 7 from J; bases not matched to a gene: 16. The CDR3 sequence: CASSLDSSGGSFLGELFF. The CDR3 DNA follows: TGCGCCAGCAGCCTCGACTCCAGCGGGGGGTCGTTTCTCGGGGAGCTGTTTTTT.

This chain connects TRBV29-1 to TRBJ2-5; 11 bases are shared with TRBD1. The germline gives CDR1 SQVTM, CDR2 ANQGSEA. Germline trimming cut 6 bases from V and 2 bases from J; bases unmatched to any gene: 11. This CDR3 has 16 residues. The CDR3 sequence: CSVPPRTGGWQETQYF. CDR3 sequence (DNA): TGCAGCGTCCCTCCGAGGACAGGGGGCTGGCAAGAGACCCAGTACTTC.

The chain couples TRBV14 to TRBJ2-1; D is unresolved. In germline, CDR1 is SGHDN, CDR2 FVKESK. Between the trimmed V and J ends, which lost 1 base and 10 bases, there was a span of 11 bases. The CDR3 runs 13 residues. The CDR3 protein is CASSQGPLREQFF. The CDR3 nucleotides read TGTGCCAGCAGCCAAGGACCGCTTCGAGAGCAGTTCTTC.

The CDR3 loop is CASSLGSGATYGYTF. The CDR3 DNA follows: TGCGCCAGCAGCTTGGGGTCAGGGGCGACCTATGGCTACACCTTC. V gene TRBV5-1 combines with J gene TRBJ1-2, with D possibly TRBD1 on 6 matching bases. From germline, CDR1 is SGHRS and CDR2 YFSETQ. V was pared by 0 bases and J by 4 bases, with 13 bases between. CDR3 size: 15 residues.

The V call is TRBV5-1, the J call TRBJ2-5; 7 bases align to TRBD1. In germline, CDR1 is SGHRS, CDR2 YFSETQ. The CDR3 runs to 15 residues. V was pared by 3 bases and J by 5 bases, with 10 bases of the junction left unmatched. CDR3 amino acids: CASSSGQVVWETQYF. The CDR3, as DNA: TGCGCCAGCAGCTCTGGACAGGTCGTCTGGGAGACCCAGTACTTC. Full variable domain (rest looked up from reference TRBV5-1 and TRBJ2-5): KAGVTQTPRYLIKTRGQQVTLSCSPISGHRSVSWYQQTPGQGLQFLFEYFSETQRNKGNFPGRFSGRQFSNSRSEMNVSTLELGDSALYLCASSSGQVVWETQYFGPGTRLLVL.